The subject of this entry is one T cell receptor (beta chain). CDR3 length: 17 amino acids. Germline CDR1 reads SGHTS; CDR2 reads YDEGEE. The ends lost 4 bases at V and 6 bases at J; junction bases unmatched: 15. The data originate from a study of blood T cell repertoires in COVID-19. On the study more broadly: Researchers got acute and convalescent COVID-19 samples from the United States, Italy and Spain.

Methods used by the authors: Amplification of reference gene primers was used by the study to estimate nucleated cell counts. Libraries were prepared by immunoSEQ multiplex PCR; TCRdb keeps only in-frame clonotypes and omits some of them. That table is the source of V, J and clone size, and D and trimming were worked out from the DNA. The sample has 85,000 to 100,000 clones; 75% to 95% are singletons. The rearrangement joins TRBV5-8 to TRBJ1-5, with 8 bases identical to TRBD1. Sequencing input: peripheral blood. This receptor was obtained from a man aged 55 to 69 with acute or convalescent COVID-19. In nucleotides, the CDR3 is TGTGCCAGCAGCACCCAACCCGCCGACAGGGGAGCTCAGCCCCAGCATTTT. It encodes CASSTQPADRGAQPQHF.